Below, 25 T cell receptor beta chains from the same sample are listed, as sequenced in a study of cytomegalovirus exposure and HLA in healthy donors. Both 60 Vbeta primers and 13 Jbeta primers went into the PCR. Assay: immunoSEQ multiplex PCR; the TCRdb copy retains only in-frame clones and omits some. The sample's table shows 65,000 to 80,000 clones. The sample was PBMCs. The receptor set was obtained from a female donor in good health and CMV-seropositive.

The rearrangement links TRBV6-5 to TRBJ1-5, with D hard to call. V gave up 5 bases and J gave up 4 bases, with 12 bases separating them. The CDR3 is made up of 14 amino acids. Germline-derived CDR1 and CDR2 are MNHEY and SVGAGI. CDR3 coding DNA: TGTGCCAGCAGTATGTCAGGACTTAATCAGCCCCAGCATTTT. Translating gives CASSMSGLNQPQHF.

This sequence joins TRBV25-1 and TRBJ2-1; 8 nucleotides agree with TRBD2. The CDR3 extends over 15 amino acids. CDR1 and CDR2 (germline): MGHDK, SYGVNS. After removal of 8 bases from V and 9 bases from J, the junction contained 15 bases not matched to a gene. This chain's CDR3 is CASFGLTGGRGEQFF. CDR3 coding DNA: TGTGCCAGCTTCGGCCTTACGGGAGGGCGGGGTGAGCAGTTCTTC.

In nucleotides, the CDR3 is TGCGCCAGCAGCCAGAGGGCCTCGGAGAATGAAAAACTGTTTTTT. It translates to CASSQRASENEKLFF. The chain carries TRBV5-1 and TRBJ1-4; D remains unclear. Germline V gene lookup returns CDR1 SGHRS and CDR2 YFSETQ. V dropped 4 bases and J dropped 5 bases, with 15 bases sitting between them. CDR3 length: 15 residues.

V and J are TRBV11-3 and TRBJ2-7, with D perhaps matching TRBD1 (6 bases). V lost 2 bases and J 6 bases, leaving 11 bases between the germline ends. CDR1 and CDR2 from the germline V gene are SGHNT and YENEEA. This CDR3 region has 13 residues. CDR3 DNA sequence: TGTGCCAGCAGCTTACAGAGAGGGGGCGAGCAGTACTTC. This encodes CASSLQRGGEQYF.

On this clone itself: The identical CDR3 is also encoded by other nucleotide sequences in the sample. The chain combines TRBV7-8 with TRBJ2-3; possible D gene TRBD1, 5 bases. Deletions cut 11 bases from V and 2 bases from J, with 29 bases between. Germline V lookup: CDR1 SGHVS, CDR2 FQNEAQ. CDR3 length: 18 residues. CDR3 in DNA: TGTGCCCAAAGCTTCAGCGAGACAGAGCCTGAGGACACAGATACGCAGTATTTT. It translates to CAQSFSETEPEDTDTQYF. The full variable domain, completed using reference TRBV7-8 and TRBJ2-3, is GAGVSQSPRYKVAKRGQDVALRCDPISGHVSLFWYQQALGQGPEFLTYFQNEAQLDKSGLPSDRFFAERPEGSVSTLKIQRTQQEDSAVYLCAQSFSETEPEDTDTQYFGPGTRLTVL.

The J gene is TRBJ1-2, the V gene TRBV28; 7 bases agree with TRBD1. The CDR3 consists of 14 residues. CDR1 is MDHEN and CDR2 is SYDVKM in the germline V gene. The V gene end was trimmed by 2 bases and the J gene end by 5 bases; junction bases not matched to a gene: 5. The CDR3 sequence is CASSLDRVGYGYTF. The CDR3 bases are TGTGCCAGCAGTTTAGACAGGGTGGGGTATGGCTACACCTTC.

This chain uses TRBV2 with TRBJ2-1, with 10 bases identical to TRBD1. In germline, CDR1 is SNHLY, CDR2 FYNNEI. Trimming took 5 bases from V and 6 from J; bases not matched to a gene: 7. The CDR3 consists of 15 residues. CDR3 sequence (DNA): TGTGCCAGCAGTCTTGGACAGGGGGGTGGCAATGAGCAGTTCTTC. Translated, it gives CASSLGQGGGNEQFF.

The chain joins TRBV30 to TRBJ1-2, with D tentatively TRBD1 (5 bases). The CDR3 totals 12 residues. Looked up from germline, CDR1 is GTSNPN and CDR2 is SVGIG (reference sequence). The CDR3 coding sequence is TGTGCTCTCACACAGGACCACTATGGCTACACCTTC. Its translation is CALTQDHYGYTF.

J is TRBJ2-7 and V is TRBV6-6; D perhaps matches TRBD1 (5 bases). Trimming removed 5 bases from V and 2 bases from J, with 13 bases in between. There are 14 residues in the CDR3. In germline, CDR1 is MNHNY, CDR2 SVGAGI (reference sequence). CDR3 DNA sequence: TGTGCCAGCAGTGAGGCTCAGGGTCCCTACGAGCAGTACTTC. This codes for CASSEAQGPYEQYF.

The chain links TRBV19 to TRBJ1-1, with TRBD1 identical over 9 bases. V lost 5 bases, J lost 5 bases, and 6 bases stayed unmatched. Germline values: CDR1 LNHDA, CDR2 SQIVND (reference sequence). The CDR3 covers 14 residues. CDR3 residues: CASSATGGWTEAFF. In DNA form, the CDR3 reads TGTGCCAGTAGTGCAACAGGGGGCTGGACTGAAGCTTTCTTT.

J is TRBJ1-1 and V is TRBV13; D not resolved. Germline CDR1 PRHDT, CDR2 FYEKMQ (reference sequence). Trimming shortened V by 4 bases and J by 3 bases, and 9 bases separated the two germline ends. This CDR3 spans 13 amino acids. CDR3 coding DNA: TGTGCCAGCAGCTCCCGAGGGCACACTGAAGCTTTCTTT. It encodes CASSSRGHTEAFF.

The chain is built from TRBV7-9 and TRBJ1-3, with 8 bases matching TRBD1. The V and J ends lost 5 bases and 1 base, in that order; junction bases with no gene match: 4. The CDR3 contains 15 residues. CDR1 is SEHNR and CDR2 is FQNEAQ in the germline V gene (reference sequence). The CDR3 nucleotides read TGTGCCAGCAGCCGAGACAGGGGTTCTGGAAACACCATATATTTT. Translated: CASSRDRGSGNTIYF.

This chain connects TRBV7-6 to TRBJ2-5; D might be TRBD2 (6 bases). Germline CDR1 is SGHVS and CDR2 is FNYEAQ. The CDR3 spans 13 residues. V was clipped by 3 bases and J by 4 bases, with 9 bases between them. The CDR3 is CASSFRGGETQYF. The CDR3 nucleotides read TGTGCCAGCAGCTTTCGGGGAGGAGAGACCCAGTACTTC.

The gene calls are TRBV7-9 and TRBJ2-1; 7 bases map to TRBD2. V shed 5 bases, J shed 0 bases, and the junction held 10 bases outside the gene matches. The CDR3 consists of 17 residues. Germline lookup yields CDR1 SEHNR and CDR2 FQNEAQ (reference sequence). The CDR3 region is CASSPVRTRLSYNEQFF. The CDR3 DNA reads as TGTGCCAGCAGCCCAGTAAGGACTAGGCTCTCCTACAATGAGCAGTTCTTC.

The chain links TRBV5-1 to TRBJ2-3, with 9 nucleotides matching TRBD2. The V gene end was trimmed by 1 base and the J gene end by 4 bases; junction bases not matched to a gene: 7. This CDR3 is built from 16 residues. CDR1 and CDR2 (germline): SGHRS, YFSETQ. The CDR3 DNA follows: TGCGCCAGCAGCTTGTATCCTAGCGGGGTTTCAGATACGCAGTATTTT. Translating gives CASSLYPSGVSDTQYF.

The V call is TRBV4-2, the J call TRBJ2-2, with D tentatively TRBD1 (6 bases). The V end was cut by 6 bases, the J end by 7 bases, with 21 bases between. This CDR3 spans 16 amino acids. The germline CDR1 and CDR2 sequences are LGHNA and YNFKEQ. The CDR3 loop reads CASRHTGIRGNGELFF. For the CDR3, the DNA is TGTGCCAGCAGACATACAGGGATTCGAGGGAACGGGGAGCTGTTTTTT.

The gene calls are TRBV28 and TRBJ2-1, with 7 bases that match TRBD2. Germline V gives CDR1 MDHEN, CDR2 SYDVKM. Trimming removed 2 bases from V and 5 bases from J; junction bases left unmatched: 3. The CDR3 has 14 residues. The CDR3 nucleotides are TGTGCCAGCAGTTTAGACGGGACTAACAATGAGCAGTTCTTC. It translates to CASSLDGTNNEQFF.

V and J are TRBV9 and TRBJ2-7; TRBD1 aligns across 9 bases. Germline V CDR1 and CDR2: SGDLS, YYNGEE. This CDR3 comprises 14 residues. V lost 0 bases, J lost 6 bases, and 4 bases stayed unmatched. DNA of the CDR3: TGTGCCAGCAGCGTAGGGGACAGGGTTAGCGAGCAGTACTTC. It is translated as CASSVGDRVSEQYF.

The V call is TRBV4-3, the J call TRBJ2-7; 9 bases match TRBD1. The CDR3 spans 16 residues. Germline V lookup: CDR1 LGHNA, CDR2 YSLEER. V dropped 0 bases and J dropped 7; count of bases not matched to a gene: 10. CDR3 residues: CASSQDRTGEVWEQYF. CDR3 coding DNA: TGCGCCAGCAGCCAAGACAGGACAGGGGAGGTGTGGGAGCAGTACTTC.

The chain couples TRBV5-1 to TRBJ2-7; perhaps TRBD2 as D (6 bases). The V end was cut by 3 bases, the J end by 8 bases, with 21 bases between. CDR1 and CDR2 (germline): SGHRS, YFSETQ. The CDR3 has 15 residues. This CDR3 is CASSSLEGPSGKQYF. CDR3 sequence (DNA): TGCGCCAGCAGCTCTCTGGAGGGACCTTCAGGGAAGCAGTACTTC.

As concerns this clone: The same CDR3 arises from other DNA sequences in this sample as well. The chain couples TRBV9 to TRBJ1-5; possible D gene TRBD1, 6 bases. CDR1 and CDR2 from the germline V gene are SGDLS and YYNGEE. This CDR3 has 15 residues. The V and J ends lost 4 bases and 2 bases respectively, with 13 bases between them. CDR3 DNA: TGTGCCAGCAGCCCAGGGGTTCTTGGCAATCAGCCCCAGCATTTT. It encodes CASSPGVLGNQPQHF.

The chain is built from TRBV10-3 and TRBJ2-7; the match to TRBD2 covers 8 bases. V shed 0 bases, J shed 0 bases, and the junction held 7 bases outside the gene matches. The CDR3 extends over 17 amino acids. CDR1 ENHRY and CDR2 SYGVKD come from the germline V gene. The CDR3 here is CAISESGSGKISYEQYF. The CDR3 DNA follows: TGTGCCATCAGTGAGTCGGGTAGCGGGAAGATCTCCTACGAGCAGTACTTC.

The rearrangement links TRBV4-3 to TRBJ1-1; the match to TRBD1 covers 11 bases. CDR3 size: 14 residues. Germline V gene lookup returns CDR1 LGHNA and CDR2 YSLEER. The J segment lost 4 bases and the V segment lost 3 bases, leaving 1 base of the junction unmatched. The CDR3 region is CASSHGTGGTEAFF. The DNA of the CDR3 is TGCGCCAGCAGCCACGGGACAGGGGGCACTGAAGCTTTCTTT.

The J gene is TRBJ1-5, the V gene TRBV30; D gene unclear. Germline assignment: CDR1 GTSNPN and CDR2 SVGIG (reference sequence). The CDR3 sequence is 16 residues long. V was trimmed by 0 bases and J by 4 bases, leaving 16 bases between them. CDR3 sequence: CAWSVQLSRTNQPQHF. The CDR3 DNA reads TGTGCCTGGAGTGTACAACTTTCCCGGACTAATCAGCCCCAGCATTTT.

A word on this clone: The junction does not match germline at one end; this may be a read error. CDR3: CASSDVSGGSDPQYF. Here the CDR3 DNA reads TGTGCCAGCAGTGACGTTAGCGGGGGGTCAGATCCGCAGTATTTT. The J gene is TRBJ2-3, the V gene TRBV6-1; 10 nucleotides align to TRBD2. The CDR3 extends over 15 amino acids. Germline values: CDR1 MNHNS, CDR2 SASEGT.